The next 4 T cell receptor beta chains were all read from a single sample in a study of shared clonotypes between healthy human individuals. Cells designated naive CD8 were CD45RO-negative and were positively selected for CCR7, with terminally differentiated effector memory CD45RA+ cells excluded. Produced via immunoSEQ multiplex PCR; TCRdb's table is partial and in-frame only. This table has roughly 2,000,000 clones, just under 95% appearing once. Sequencing was carried out using naive CD8+ T cells sorted from blood. These receptor sequences come from a man younger than 35 in good health.

This chain joins TRBV30 and TRBJ1-4; D gene unclear. Trimming stripped 2 bases from V and 0 bases from J, with 7 bases between. The CDR3 loop spans 14 amino acids. The V gene's germline CDR1 is GTSNPN and CDR2 SVGIG (reference sequence). CDR3 nucleotide sequence: TGTGCCTGGAGTCCGGACGCAACTAATGAAAAACTGTTTTTT. Encoded protein: CAWSPDATNEKLFF.

Note on this clone: This sample also contains other DNA sequences that code for the same CDR3. The rearrangement uses TRBV6-5 and TRBJ2-5, with D possibly matching TRBD2 (5 bases). V lost 2 bases and J 5 bases, leaving 6 bases between the germline ends. CDR1 and CDR2 from the germline V gene are MNHEY and SVGAGI. The CDR3 sequence is 12 residues long. CDR3 nucleotides: TGTGCCAGCAGTTACCCGGGGGAGACCCAGTACTTC. It translates to CASSYPGETQYF.

The chain is built from TRBV15 and TRBJ2-7; 9 positions match TRBD1. CDR1 is LNHNV, CDR2 YYDKDF, per germline (reference sequence). The CDR3 is 16 residues long. The trim removed 0 bases at V and 3 bases at J, leaving 6 bases unmatched. The CDR3 loop is CATSREGTGSHYEQYF. For the CDR3, the DNA is TGTGCCACCAGCAGAGAAGGGACAGGGTCCCACTACGAGCAGTACTTC.

This clone occurred once. The rearrangement uses TRBV7-9 and TRBJ2-5, with TRBD2 identical over 9 bases. Germline V gene sequence: CDR1 SEHNR, CDR2 FQNEAQ (reference sequence). There are 13 residues in the CDR3. The V gene end was trimmed by 11 bases and the J gene end by 13 bases; junction bases not matched to a gene: 17. The CDR3 nucleotides are TGTGCCTTAACCGGGACTAGCAATCCCCTCTGGTACTTC. Encoded protein: CALTGTSNPLWYF. Based on the CDR3 plus reference TRBV7-9 and TRBJ2-5, the full variable domain is DTGVSQNPRHKITKRGQNVTFRCDPISEHNRLYWYRQTLGQGPEFLTYFQNEAQLEKSRLLSDRFSAERPKGSFSTLEIQRTEQGDSAMYLCALTGTSNPLWYFGPGTRLLVL.